This TCR beta chain is drawn from a study of PD-1 blockade in classical Hodgkin lymphoma. In regard to this clone: Its antigen is as yet unknown.

Study-wide points: Researchers reported that CD4+ TCR diversity, though not CD8+, rose significantly by C4D1. The causes of the repertoire differences, possibly disease activity or prior therapy, remain undefined.

The length of the CDR3 is 15 residues. Germline-derived CDR1 and CDR2 are MNHEY and SVGAGI. The V gene lost 7 bases and the J gene lost 1 base, with 14 bases spanning the gap. Described time point: cycle 4 day 1 (C4D1), after about 6 weeks of nivolumab. Patients all relapsed after autologous stem cell transplantation, and there was variation in brentuximab vedotin exposure. Some clones are missing from TCRdb's copy, which holds only in-frame ones; the method was immunoSEQ multiplex PCR. The sample includes more than 40,000 clones, about three quarters of them seen just once. This clonotype was obtained from a human donor with classical Hodgkin lymphoma. V usage is TRBV6-5 and J usage is TRBJ1-5, with D perhaps matching TRBD1 (6 bases). Specimen: peripheral blood mononuclear cells (PBMCs), collected before the fourth cycle of nivolumab. In DNA form, the CDR3 reads TGTGCCAGCAAGGAACAGGGACAAAGCAATCAGCCCCAGCATTTT. Translating it yields CASKEQGQSNQPQHF.